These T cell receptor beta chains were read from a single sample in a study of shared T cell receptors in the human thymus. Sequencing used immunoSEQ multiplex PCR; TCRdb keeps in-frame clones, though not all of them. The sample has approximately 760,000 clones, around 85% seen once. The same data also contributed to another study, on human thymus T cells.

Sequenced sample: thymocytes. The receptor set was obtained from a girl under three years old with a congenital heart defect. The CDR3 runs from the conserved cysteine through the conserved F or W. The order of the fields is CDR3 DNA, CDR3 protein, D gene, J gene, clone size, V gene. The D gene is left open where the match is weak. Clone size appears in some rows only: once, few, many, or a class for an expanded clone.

cdr3_nt: TGTGCCAGCAGTTACCCGCGACCCCGGGGTTATTACGAGCAGTACTTC; cdr3_aa: CASSYPRPRGYYEQYF; d_call: NA; j_call: TRBJ2-7; clone_size: NA; v_call: TRBV6-6
cdr3_nt: TGTGCCAGCAGTTTGTACAGGGAAGGCACAGATACGCAGTATTTT; cdr3_aa: CASSLYREGTDTQYF; d_call: NA; j_call: TRBJ2-3; clone_size: NA; v_call: TRBV27
cdr3_nt: TGCGCCAGCAGCCAGGGTCCAGCGCACGAGCAGTACTTC; cdr3_aa: CASSQGPAHEQYF; d_call: NA; j_call: TRBJ2-7; clone_size: few; v_call: TRBV4-3
cdr3_nt: TGTGCCAGCAGTTACTCCGGGGGCAATCAGCCCCAGCATTTT; cdr3_aa: CASSYSGGNQPQHF; d_call: NA; j_call: TRBJ1-5; clone_size: NA; v_call: TRBV6-5
cdr3_nt: TGTGCCAGCAGCTTAAAGCACGATCACTACACCTTC; cdr3_aa: CASSLKHDHYTF; d_call: NA; j_call: TRBJ1-2; clone_size: once; v_call: TRBV7-9
cdr3_nt: TGCAGCGTTCCACAGGGCTCTTACTATGGCTACACCTTC; cdr3_aa: CSVPQGSYYGYTF; d_call: NA; j_call: TRBJ1-2; clone_size: NA; v_call: TRBV29-1
cdr3_nt: TGTGCCACCAGCAGAGATAAAGACTGCCGGAAGTACTTC; cdr3_aa: CATSRDKDCRKYF; d_call: NA; j_call: TRBJ2-7; clone_size: NA; v_call: TRBV15
cdr3_nt: TGTGCCTGGGTTAAAGAAGCTTTCTTT; cdr3_aa: CAWVKEAFF; d_call: NA; j_call: TRBJ1-1; clone_size: NA; v_call: TRBV30
cdr3_nt: TGTGCCAGCAGCGTAGCTTCGGGAGGCAGGGAGGCTTTCTTT; cdr3_aa: CASSVASGGREAFF; d_call: NA; j_call: TRBJ1-1; clone_size: NA; v_call: TRBV9
cdr3_nt: TGCGCCAGCAGCTCTGGGGGGACAGGCAAAAGTGAAGCTTTCTTT; cdr3_aa: CASSSGGTGKSEAFF; d_call: TRBD1; j_call: TRBJ1-1; clone_size: NA; v_call: TRBV5-1
cdr3_nt: TGTGCCAGCAGCCTTCCGGGACAGGGTAGCGATGGCTACACCTTC; cdr3_aa: CASSLPGQGSDGYTF; d_call: TRBD1; j_call: TRBJ1-2; clone_size: once; v_call: TRBV5-4
cdr3_nt: TGTGCCAGCAGTTTTTTGGGAGCACTTGGTAACACTGAAGCTTTCTTT; cdr3_aa: CASSFLGALGNTEAFF; d_call: NA; j_call: TRBJ1-1; clone_size: NA; v_call: TRBV28
cdr3_nt: TGCAGCGTTGAATGCGGGAGCGGCTACACCTTC; cdr3_aa: CSVECGSGYTF; d_call: NA; j_call: TRBJ1-2; clone_size: NA; v_call: TRBV29-1
cdr3_nt: TGTGCCACCAGCAGAGAAGTTAGGGGGCGAGGCGCCTACGAGCAGTACTTC; cdr3_aa: CATSREVRGRGAYEQYF; d_call: TRBD1; j_call: TRBJ2-7; clone_size: NA; v_call: TRBV15
cdr3_nt: TGTGCCAGTAGTATAGACCCCCCAGCCCGGGCAGGGCGAGTCGGTGGTGGCTACACCTTC; cdr3_aa: CASSIDPPARAGRVGGGYTF; d_call: NA; j_call: TRBJ1-2; clone_size: NA; v_call: TRBV19
cdr3_nt: TGTGCCAGCAGTGAAGAACTAAACGGATCTGAAGCTTTCTTT; cdr3_aa: CASSEELNGSEAFF; d_call: NA; j_call: TRBJ1-1; clone_size: NA; v_call: TRBV6-1
cdr3_nt: TGTGCCAGCAAGGGCTTGGACAGGGAAGGGACTGAAGCTTTCTTT; cdr3_aa: CASKGLDREGTEAFF; d_call: TRBD1; j_call: TRBJ1-1; clone_size: NA; v_call: TRBV6-1
cdr3_nt: TGTGCTAGTGGTTCCGGACAGGGATACGAGCAGTACTTC; cdr3_aa: CASGSGQGYEQYF; d_call: TRBD1; j_call: TRBJ2-7; clone_size: NA; v_call: TRBV12-5
cdr3_nt: TGTGCCTGCGGGGAACTAGCGGGGGGGTACAATGAGCAGTTCTTC; cdr3_aa: CACGELAGGYNEQFF; d_call: TRBD2; j_call: TRBJ2-1; clone_size: once; v_call: TRBV27
cdr3_nt: TGTGCCAGCAGTTACTCGATCGAACAGGGGGTATCACCCCTCCACTTT; cdr3_aa: CASSYSIEQGVSPLHF; d_call: TRBD1; j_call: TRBJ1-6; clone_size: NA; v_call: TRBV6-5
cdr3_nt: TGTGCCAGCAGTGTAAGGTCAGGGTACGAGCAGTACTTC; cdr3_aa: CASSVRSGYEQYF; d_call: NA; j_call: TRBJ2-7; clone_size: NA; v_call: TRBV6-1
cdr3_nt: TGTGCCAGCAGCCCTACGGCGGGAGGGAAGCGGCCCAACTATGGCTACACCTTC; cdr3_aa: CASSPTAGGKRPNYGYTF; d_call: NA; j_call: TRBJ1-2; clone_size: NA; v_call: TRBV7-6
cdr3_nt: TGTGCCAGCAGCTTAAAGGACAGGGCTGGCAATCAGCCCCAGCATTTT; cdr3_aa: CASSLKDRAGNQPQHF; d_call: TRBD1; j_call: TRBJ1-5; clone_size: few; v_call: TRBV7-8
cdr3_nt: TGTGCCAGCAGGGGGGCTCCCGGCCAGGGAGCCCAGTACTTC; cdr3_aa: CASRGAPGQGAQYF; d_call: NA; j_call: TRBJ2-5; clone_size: NA; v_call: TRBV7-9
cdr3_nt: TGTGCCAGTAGTCCCGGAAGGAGGAACACTGAAGCTTTCTTT; cdr3_aa: CASSPGRRNTEAFF; d_call: NA; j_call: TRBJ1-1; clone_size: NA; v_call: TRBV19
cdr3_nt: TGTGCCAGCAGCAATTTGGGCCCCGGGACAGGGTCCAAAAACATTCAGTACTTC; cdr3_aa: CASSNLGPGTGSKNIQYF; d_call: TRBD1; j_call: TRBJ2-4; clone_size: NA; v_call: TRBV7-9
cdr3_nt: TGTGCCAGCAGCCCACAGGGGGCGAGAGGCTACACCTTC; cdr3_aa: CASSPQGARGYTF; d_call: TRBD1; j_call: TRBJ1-2; clone_size: NA; v_call: TRBV5-8
cdr3_nt: TGTGCCAGCAGCCCCGACTACTCCCTAGCAAGATATCGCCACACAGATACGCAGTATTTT; cdr3_aa: CASSPDYSLARYRHTDTQYF; d_call: NA; j_call: TRBJ2-3; clone_size: NA; v_call: TRBV27
cdr3_nt: TGTGCCAGCAGGACAGGGGTCGACACCGGGGAGCTGTTTTTT; cdr3_aa: CASRTGVDTGELFF; d_call: TRBD1; j_call: TRBJ2-2; clone_size: NA; v_call: TRBV6-5
cdr3_nt: TGTGCCAGCAGCTCTCTACGGGGGGTAGGCTCACCCCTCCACTTT; cdr3_aa: CASSSLRGVGSPLHF; d_call: NA; j_call: TRBJ1-6; clone_size: NA; v_call: TRBV7-2
cdr3_nt: TGTGCCAGCACCCGATTCCAGGACTACCGGTACGAGCAGTACTTC; cdr3_aa: CASTRFQDYRYEQYF; d_call: NA; j_call: TRBJ2-7; clone_size: NA; v_call: TRBV27
cdr3_nt: TGTGCCAGCAGTTCCGAGCGCCAGACAGGAACTAATGAAAAACTGTTTTTT; cdr3_aa: CASSSERQTGTNEKLFF; d_call: NA; j_call: TRBJ1-4; clone_size: NA; v_call: TRBV27
cdr3_nt: TGCGCCAGCAGCCAAGCGGAGCAGACTAATCAGCCCCAGCATTTT; cdr3_aa: CASSQAEQTNQPQHF; d_call: NA; j_call: TRBJ1-5; clone_size: NA; v_call: TRBV4-1
cdr3_nt: TGCGCCAGCAGCTTCTGGGACAGGGGAGATGGCTACACCTTC; cdr3_aa: CASSFWDRGDGYTF; d_call: TRBD1; j_call: TRBJ1-2; clone_size: NA; v_call: TRBV5-1
cdr3_nt: TGCGCCAGCAGCCAAGGTCCTAGCGAAGGTCGGGTGTCCCCTGATACGCAGTATTTT; cdr3_aa: CASSQGPSEGRVSPDTQYF; d_call: NA; j_call: TRBJ2-3; clone_size: NA; v_call: TRBV4-3
cdr3_nt: TGTGCCATCCGAAAGGGGAGGGCAACTAATGAAAAACTGTTTTTT; cdr3_aa: CAIRKGRATNEKLFF; d_call: NA; j_call: TRBJ1-4; clone_size: once; v_call: TRBV10-3
cdr3_nt: TGTGCCAGCAGTCCTGTTACCCAGGGGCTCCATCTCTCTAACTATGGCTACACCTTC; cdr3_aa: CASSPVTQGLHLSNYGYTF; d_call: NA; j_call: TRBJ1-2; clone_size: once; v_call: TRBV9
cdr3_nt: TGTGCCAGTAGTCTCTTTTTGAGGGGACAGGTGACAAATTCACCCCTCCACTTT; cdr3_aa: CASSLFLRGQVTNSPLHF; d_call: TRBD1; j_call: TRBJ1-6; clone_size: NA; v_call: TRBV19
cdr3_nt: TGTGCCAGCAGCGTAGAGGGGGGAGGGCATTTGGGGGAGCAGTACTTC; cdr3_aa: CASSVEGGGHLGEQYF; d_call: NA; j_call: TRBJ2-7; clone_size: NA; v_call: TRBV9
cdr3_nt: TGTGCCAGCAGCCAAGACCCAGGGCGAGAAAAACTGTTTTTT; cdr3_aa: CASSQDPGREKLFF; d_call: NA; j_call: TRBJ1-4; clone_size: NA; v_call: TRBV14